The following is a TCR beta chain sequence with its context. This sample stems from a study of blood T cell repertoires in COVID-19. The overall study: Acute and convalescent COVID-19 specimens originated in the United States, Italy and Spain. PBMCs, B-cell-depleted T cells, or T cells were the source of the cDNA or gDNA that made up the material.

The CDR3 sequence is 14 residues long. Germline CDR1 is MDHEN and CDR2 is SYDVKM. Deletions cut 8 bases from V and 8 bases from J, with 21 bases between. In the study's own analysis: Estimates of nucleated cell counts were drawn from the amplification of reference gene primers. The method was immunoSEQ multiplex PCR; TCRdb's version includes in-frame clones alone and lacks a portion of them. For V, J and clone size, that table is used; D and trimming come from the DNA. The sample has about 51,000 clones; about 86% are singletons. The V and J genes are TRBV28 and TRBJ1-2; D call uncertain. This clonotype originated in a man at least 80 years old with active COVID-19. What was sequenced was peripheral blood. CDR3 sequence reads: CASEPSGGVEGYTF. The CDR3 coding sequence is TGTGCCAGCGAGCCGTCAGGAGGTGTGGAGGGCTACACCTTC.